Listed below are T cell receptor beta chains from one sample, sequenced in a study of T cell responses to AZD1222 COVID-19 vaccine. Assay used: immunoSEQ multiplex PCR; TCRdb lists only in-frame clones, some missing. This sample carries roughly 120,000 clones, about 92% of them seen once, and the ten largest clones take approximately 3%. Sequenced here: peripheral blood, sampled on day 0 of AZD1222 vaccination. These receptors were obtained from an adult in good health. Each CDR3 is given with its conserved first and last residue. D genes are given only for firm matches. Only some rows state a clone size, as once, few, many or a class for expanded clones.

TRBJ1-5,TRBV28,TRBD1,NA,CASRTGAQPQHF,TGTGCCAGTAGAACAGGGGCTCAGCCCCAGCATTTT
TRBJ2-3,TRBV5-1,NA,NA,CASSADGGSTDTQYF,TGCGCCAGCAGCGCAGATGGAGGTAGCACAGATACGCAGTATTTT
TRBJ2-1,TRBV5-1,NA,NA,CASSWVGGDEQFF,TGCGCCAGCAGCTGGGTCGGGGGCGATGAGCAGTTCTTC
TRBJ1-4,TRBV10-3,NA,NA,CAISESYTKGEKLFF,TGTGCCATCAGTGAGTCTTACACCAAGGGGGAAAAACTGTTTTTT
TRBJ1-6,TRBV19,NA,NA,CASSSLAGVANSPLHF,TGTGCCAGTAGTAGCCTGGCAGGGGTCGCCAATTCACCCCTCCACTTT
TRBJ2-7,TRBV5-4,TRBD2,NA,CASSPTVSGRSHYEQYF,TGTGCCAGCAGCCCAACCGTTAGCGGGAGATCCCACTACGAGCAGTACTTC
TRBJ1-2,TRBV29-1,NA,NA,CSVDPTRHGYTF,TGCAGCGTTGACCCTACAAGGCATGGCTACACCTTC
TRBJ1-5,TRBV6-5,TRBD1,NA,CASSRDRAYYQPQHF,TGTGCCAGCAGTAGGGACAGGGCCTATTATCAGCCCCAGCATTTT
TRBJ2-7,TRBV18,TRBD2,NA,CASSPRDYPYEQYF,TGTGCCAGCTCACCCAGGGACTATCCTTACGAGCAGTACTTC
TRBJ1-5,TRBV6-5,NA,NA,CASNKGGARDQPQHF,TGTGCCAGCAACAAAGGGGGGGCGAGAGATCAGCCCCAGCATTTT
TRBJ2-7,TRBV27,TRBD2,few,CATWTLAGFGEQYF,TGTGCCACTTGGACGCTAGCGGGATTCGGCGAGCAGTACTTC
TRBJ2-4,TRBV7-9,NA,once,CASSEWGGQKNIQYF,TGTGCCAGCAGCGAATGGGGGGGACAGAAAAACATTCAGTACTTC
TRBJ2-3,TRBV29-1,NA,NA,CSVEGGRAIRTDTQYF,TGCAGCGTTGAAGGGGGCAGGGCCATTCGCACAGATACGCAGTATTTT
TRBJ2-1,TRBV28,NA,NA,CASRYASEQFF,TGTGCCAGCAGGTACGCATCCGAGCAGTTCTTC
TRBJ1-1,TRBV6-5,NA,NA,CASGDAGRLYTEAFF,TGTGCCAGCGGGGACGCGGGGCGTCTATACACTGAAGCTTTCTTT
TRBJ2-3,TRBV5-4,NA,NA,CASSPDTDTQYF,TGTGCCAGCTCCCCGGATACAGATACGCAGTATTTT
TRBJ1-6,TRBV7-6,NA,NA,CASSTHEGLKSPLHF,TGTGCCAGCAGCACCCATGAGGGGCTAAAATCACCCCTCCACTTT
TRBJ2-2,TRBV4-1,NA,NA,CASSGIMNANTGELFF,TGCGCCAGCAGCGGCATCATGAACGCGAACACCGGGGAGCTGTTTTTT
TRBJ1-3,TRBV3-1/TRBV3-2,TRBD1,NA,CASSQRDSRIYF,TGTGCCAGCAGCCAAAGGGACAGTCGGATATATTTT
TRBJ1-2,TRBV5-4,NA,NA,CASSSGVYGYTF,TGTGCCAGCAGCTCGGGCGTATATGGCTACACCTTC
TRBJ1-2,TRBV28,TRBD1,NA,CGSRSGGSYGYTF,TGTGGCAGTCGTTCAGGGGGGTCCTATGGCTACACCTTC
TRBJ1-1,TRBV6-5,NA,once,CASGVGRDTEAFF,TGTGCCAGCGGAGTGGGTAGAGACACTGAAGCTTTCTTT
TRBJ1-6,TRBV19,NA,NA,CASSVERGGNSPLHF,TGTGCCAGTAGTGTTGAAAGGGGTGGGAATTCACCCCTCCACTTT
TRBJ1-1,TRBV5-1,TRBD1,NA,CASRWGQGAWGAFF,TGCGCCAGCAGGTGGGGACAGGGGGCATGGGGAGCTTTCTTT
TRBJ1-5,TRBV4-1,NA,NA,CASRGDRTQPQHF,TGCGCCAGCAGGGGGGATCGAACTCAGCCCCAGCATTTT
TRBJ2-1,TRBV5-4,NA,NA,CASSLMRDVSNEQFF,TGTGCCAGCAGCTTGATGCGGGACGTATCCAATGAGCAGTTCTTC
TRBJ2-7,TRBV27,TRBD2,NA,CASSLKLAGFYEQYF,TGTGCCAGCAGTTTGAAACTAGCGGGATTCTACGAGCAGTACTTC
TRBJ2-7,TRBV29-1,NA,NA,CSGGDGDYEQYF,TGCAGCGGCGGGGACGGAGACTACGAGCAGTACTTC
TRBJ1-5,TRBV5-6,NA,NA,CASSFGGRDHQPQHF,TGTGCCAGCAGCTTTGGTGGGAGGGACCATCAGCCCCAGCATTTT
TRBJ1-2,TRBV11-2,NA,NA,CASSAAFNYGYTF,TGTGCCAGCAGCGCCGCCTTTAACTATGGCTACACCTTC
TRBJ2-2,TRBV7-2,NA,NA,CASSLSGTLTGELFF,TGTGCCAGCAGCTTAAGTGGGACATTAACCGGGGAGCTGTTTTTT
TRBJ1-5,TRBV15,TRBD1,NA,CATSRDYGTGDHQPQHF,TGTGCCACCAGCAGAGATTACGGGACAGGGGATCATCAGCCCCAGCATTTT
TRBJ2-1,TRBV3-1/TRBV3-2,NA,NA,CASSPRKRTNEQFF,TGTGCCAGCAGCCCCCGGAAGCGGACCAATGAGCAGTTCTTC
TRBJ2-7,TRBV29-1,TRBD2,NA,CSVEVGAGVGEQYF,TGCAGCGTTGAAGTGGGAGCGGGAGTCGGGGAGCAGTACTTC
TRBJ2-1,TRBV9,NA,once,CASSVDETVYNEQFF,TGTGCCAGCAGCGTAGATGAGACGGTCTACAATGAGCAGTTCTTC
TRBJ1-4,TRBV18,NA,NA,CASRQQSEKLFF,TGTGCCAGCCGACAACAAAGTGAAAAACTGTTTTTT
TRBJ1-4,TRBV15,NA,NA,CATSRSSAGNEKLFF,TGTGCCACCAGCAGATCGTCGGCGGGTAATGAAAAACTGTTTTTT
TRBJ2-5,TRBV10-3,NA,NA,CAISLVAEEETQYF,TGTGCCATCAGCTTAGTAGCGGAGGAAGAGACCCAGTACTTC
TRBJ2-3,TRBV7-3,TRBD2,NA,CASSLIPSGSTDTQYF,TGTGCCAGCAGCTTAATACCTAGCGGAAGCACAGATACGCAGTATTTT
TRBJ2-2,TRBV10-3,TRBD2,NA,CATRGSGETNTGELFF,TGTGCCACCCGCGGTAGCGGGGAAACGAACACCGGGGAGCTGTTTTTT
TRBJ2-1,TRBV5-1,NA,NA,CASSWEESSYNEQFF,TGCGCCAGCAGTTGGGAAGAGAGCTCCTACAATGAGCAGTTCTTC
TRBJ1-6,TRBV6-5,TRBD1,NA,CASSPRTGNSPLHF,TGTGCCAGCAGTCCCCGGACAGGGAATTCACCCCTCCACTTT
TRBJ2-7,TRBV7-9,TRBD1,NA,CASSLLLGQGFYEQYF,TGTGCCAGCAGCTTACTGCTGGGACAGGGGTTCTACGAGCAGTACTTC
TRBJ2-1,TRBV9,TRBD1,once,CASSVSGGSYNEQFF,TGTGCCAGCAGCGTTTCAGGGGGCTCCTACAATGAGCAGTTCTTC
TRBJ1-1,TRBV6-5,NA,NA,CASRRVNTEAFF,TGTGCCAGCAGAAGGGTGAACACTGAAGCTTTCTTT
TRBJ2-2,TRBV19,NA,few,CASQDWNTGELFF,TGTGCCAGCCAAGATTGGAACACCGGGGAGCTGTTTTTT
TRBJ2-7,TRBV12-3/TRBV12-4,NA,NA,CASSFAGAEQYF,TGTGCCAGCAGTTTTGCGGGGGCCGAGCAGTACTTC
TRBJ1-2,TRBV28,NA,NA,CASLGFTYGYTF,TGTGCCAGCCTCGGTTTTACCTATGGCTACACCTTC
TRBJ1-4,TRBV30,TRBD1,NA,CAWSPGQGGNEKLFF,TGTGCCTGGAGCCCCGGACAGGGGGGCAATGAAAAACTGTTTTTT
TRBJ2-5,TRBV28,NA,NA,CASSLVRETQYF,TGTGCCAGCAGTTTGGTTCGTGAGACCCAGTACTTC
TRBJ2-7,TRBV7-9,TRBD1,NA,CASSSTGQGSVQYF,TGTGCCAGCAGTTCTACCGGACAGGGTAGTGTGCAGTACTTC
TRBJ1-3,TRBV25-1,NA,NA,CASSKGSSGNTIYF,TGTGCCAGCAGTAAGGGCAGCTCTGGAAACACCATATATTTT
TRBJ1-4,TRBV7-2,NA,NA,CASSLGISTNEKLFF,TGTGCCAGCAGCTTGGGAATTTCAACTAATGAAAAACTGTTTTTT
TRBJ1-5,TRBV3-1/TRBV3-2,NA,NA,CASSQDFRGNQPQHF,TGTGCCAGCAGCCAAGATTTTCGGGGCAATCAGCCCCAGCATTTT